This T cell receptor beta chain came from a study of T cells after yellow fever vaccination. Study as a whole: Each low-cell-number fraction was prepared by means of SMART-Seq v4 Ultra Low Input. Whole-study results and caveats: Reappearance after the booster was seen for most primary-vaccination clones, at 96% CD4 and 75% to 90% CD8. Repertoires sorted by FACS could include abundant clonotypes that are contaminants from the bulk population.

The CDR3 length is 14 residues. The J segment lost 7 bases and the V segment lost 3 bases, leaving 5 bases of the junction unmatched. CDR1 is SEHNR, CDR2 FQNEAQ, per germline (reference sequence). As regards this clonotype: Antigen: not known.

In making TCR cDNA, 5'RACE template switching added a universal primer site and UMIs to it. TCRdb re-analysed the 5' RACE reads in MiXCR, keeping a single row per CDR3 protein. The table has under 550,000 distinct CDR3 sequences, 21% seen once. V usage is TRBV7-9 and J usage is TRBJ2-1, with TRBD1 identical over 8 bases. This receptor was identified in a man aged 18-30 years who received the YFV17D yellow fever vaccine. Sequencing was performed on PBMCs, taken approximately 22 days after the first yellow fever vaccination. The DNA for the CDR3 is TGTGCCAGCAGCTTTCAGGGGGCAAGTAATGAGCAGTTCTTC. Translating gives CASSFQGASNEQFF.